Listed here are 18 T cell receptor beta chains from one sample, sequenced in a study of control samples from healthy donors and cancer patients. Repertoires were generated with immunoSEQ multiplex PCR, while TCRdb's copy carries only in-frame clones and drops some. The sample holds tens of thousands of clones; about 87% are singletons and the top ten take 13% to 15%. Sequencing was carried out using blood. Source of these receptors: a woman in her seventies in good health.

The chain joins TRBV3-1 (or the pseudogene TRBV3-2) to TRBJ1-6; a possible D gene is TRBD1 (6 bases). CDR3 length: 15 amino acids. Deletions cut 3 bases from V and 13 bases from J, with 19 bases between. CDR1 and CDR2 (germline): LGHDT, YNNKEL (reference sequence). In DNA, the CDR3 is TGTGCCAGCAGCCAGGTCGGGACACCTCACAAGCCCCTCCACTTT. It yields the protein CASSQVGTPHKPLHF.

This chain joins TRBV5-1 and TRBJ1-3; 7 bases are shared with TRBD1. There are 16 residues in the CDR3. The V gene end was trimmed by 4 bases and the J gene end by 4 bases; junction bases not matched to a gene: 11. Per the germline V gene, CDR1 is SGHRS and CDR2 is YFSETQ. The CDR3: CASSGRDRASGNTIYF. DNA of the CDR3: TGCGCCAGCAGCGGCCGGGACAGAGCCTCCGGAAACACCATATATTTT. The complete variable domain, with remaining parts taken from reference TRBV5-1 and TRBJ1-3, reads KAGVTQTPRYLIKTRGQQVTLSCSPISGHRSVSWYQQTPGQGLQFLFEYFSETQRNKGNFPGRFSGRQFSNSRSEMNVSTLELGDSALYLCASSGRDRASGNTIYFGEGSWLTVV.

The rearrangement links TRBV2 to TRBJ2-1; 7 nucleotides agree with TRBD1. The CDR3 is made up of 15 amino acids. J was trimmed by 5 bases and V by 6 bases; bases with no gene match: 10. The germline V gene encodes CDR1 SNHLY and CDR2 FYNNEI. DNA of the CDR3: TGTGCCAGCAGCTTCCCGGGACAGAGAGACAATGAGCAGTTCTTC. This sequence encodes CASSFPGQRDNEQFF.

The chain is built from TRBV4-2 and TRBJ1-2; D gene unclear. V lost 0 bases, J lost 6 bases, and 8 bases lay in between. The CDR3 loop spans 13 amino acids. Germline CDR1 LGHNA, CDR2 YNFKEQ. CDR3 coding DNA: TGTGCCAGCAGCCAAGAGTCACCTCATGGCTACACCTTC. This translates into CASSQESPHGYTF.

The chain's CDR3 is CASSLTDYSNQPQHF. In nucleotides, the CDR3 is TGTGCCAGCAGCTTGACGGATTATAGCAATCAGCCCCAGCATTTT. The chain has TRBV5-5 and TRBJ1-5, with unresolved D. The V and J ends lost 1 base and 0 bases respectively, with 8 bases between them. The germline CDR1 and CDR2 sequences are SGHKS and YYEKEE (reference sequence). The length of the CDR3 is 15 residues.

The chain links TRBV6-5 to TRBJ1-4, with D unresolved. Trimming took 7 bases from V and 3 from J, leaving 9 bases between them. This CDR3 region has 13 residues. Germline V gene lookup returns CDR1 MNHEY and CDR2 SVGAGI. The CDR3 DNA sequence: TGTGCCAGCAAGGGCACGTCTAATGAAAAACTGTTTTTT. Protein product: CASKGTSNEKLFF.

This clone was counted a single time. CDR3 sequence (DNA): TGCAGTGCTAGTTTCAGGACTAGCGGGAATAATGAGCAGTTCTTC. Its protein is CSASFRTSGNNEQFF. The V call is TRBV20-1, the J call TRBJ2-1, with 12 bases aligning to TRBD2. V gave up 3 bases and J gave up 7 bases; unmatched junction bases: 7. The germline gives CDR1 DFQATT, CDR2 SNEGSKA (reference sequence). The CDR3 runs 15 residues.

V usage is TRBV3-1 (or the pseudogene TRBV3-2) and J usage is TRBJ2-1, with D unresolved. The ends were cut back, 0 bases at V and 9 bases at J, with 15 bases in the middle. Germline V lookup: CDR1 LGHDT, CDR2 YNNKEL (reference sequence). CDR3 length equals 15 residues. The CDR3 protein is CASSQEGSKAGEQFF. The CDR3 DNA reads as TGTGCCAGCAGCCAAGAGGGGTCGAAGGCCGGTGAGCAGTTCTTC.

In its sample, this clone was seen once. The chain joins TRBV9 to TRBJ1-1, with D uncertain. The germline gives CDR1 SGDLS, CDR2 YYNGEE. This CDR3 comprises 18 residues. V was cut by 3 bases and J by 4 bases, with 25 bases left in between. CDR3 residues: CASSAEIGGSPSSTEAFF. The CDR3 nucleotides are TGTGCCAGCAGCGCCGAGATCGGAGGGAGCCCTTCTAGCACTGAAGCTTTCTTT.

CDR3 region: CASSWARGNTEAFF. In DNA form, the CDR3 reads TGTGCCAGCAGCTGGGCCCGGGGGAACACTGAAGCTTTCTTT. The chain has TRBV6-5 and TRBJ1-1; D uncertain. Looked up from germline, CDR1 is MNHEY and CDR2 is SVGAGI. This CDR3 comprises 14 residues. V dropped 6 bases and J dropped 1 base, with 12 bases sitting between them.

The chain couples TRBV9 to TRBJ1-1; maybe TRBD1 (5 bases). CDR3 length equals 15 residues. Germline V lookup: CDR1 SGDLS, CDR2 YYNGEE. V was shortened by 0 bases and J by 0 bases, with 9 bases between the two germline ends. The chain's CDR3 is CASSVDGGMNTEAFF. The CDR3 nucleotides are TGTGCCAGCAGCGTAGATGGGGGGATGAACACTGAAGCTTTCTTT. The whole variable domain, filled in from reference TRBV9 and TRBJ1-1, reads DSGVTQTPKHLITATGQRVTLRCSPRSGDLSVYWYQQSLDQGLQFLIQYYNGEERAKGNILERFSAQQFPDLHSELNLSSLELGDSALYFCASSVDGGMNTEAFFGQGTRLTVV.

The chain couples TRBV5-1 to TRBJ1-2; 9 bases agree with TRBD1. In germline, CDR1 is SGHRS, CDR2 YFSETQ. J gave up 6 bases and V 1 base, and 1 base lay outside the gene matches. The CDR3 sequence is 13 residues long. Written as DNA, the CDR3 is TGCGCCAGCAGCTTGAGGGACAGGGATGGCTACACCTTC. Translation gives CASSLRDRDGYTF.

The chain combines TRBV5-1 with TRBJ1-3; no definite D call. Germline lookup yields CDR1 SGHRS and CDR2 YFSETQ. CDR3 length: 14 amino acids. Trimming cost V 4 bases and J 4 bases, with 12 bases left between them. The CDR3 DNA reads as TGCGCCAGCAGCCCCTTAGGCCCCGGAAACACCATATATTTT. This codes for CASSPLGPGNTIYF.

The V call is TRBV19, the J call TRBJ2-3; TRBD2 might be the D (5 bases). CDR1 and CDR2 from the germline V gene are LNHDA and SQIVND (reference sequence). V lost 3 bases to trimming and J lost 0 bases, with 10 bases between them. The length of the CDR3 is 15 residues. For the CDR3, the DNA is TGTGCCAGTAGTATGGGAGCGTCTAGCACAGATACGCAGTATTTT. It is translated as CASSMGASSTDTQYF.

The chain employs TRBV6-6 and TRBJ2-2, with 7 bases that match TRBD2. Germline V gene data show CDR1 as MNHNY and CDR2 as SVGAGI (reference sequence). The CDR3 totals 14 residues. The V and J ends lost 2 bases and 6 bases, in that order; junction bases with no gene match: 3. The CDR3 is CASSYGGVAGELFF. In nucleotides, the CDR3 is TGTGCCAGCAGTTACGGGGGGGTTGCCGGGGAGCTGTTTTTT.

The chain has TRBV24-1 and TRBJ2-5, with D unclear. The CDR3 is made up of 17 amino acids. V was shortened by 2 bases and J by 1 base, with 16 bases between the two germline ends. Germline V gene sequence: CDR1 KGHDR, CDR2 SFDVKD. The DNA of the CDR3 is TGTGCCACCAGTGATTCCCGACCGAGTTCGTTCCAAGAGACCCAGTACTTC. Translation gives CATSDSRPSSFQETQYF.

The CDR3 here is CASQGGRGELNYGYTF. The CDR3 bases are TGTGCCTCTCAAGGGGGCAGGGGAGAACTTAACTATGGCTACACCTTC. The V call is TRBV2, the J call TRBJ1-2; TRBD1 matches at 7 bases. The CDR3 has 16 residues. From germline, CDR1 is SNHLY and CDR2 FYNNEI. V lost 11 bases and J lost 1; bases outside the gene matches: 16.

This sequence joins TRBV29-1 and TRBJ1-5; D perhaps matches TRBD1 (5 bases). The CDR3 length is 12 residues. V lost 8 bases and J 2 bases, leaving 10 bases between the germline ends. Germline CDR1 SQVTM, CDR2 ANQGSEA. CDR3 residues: CSIGGGNQPQHF. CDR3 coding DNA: TGCAGCATTGGGGGGGGCAATCAGCCCCAGCATTTT.